This T cell receptor (beta chain) stems from a study of PD-1 blockade in mismatch repair-deficient tumors. Here immunoSEQ multiplex PCR was the method, and the copy in TCRdb shows in-frame clones only, minus some. The table shows around 14,000 clones, with roughly four fifths occurring only once. This CDR3 has 15 amino acids. Per the germline V gene, CDR1 is SGHTS and CDR2 is YDEGEE. V lost 3 bases to trimming and J lost 4 bases, with 13 bases between them. Remarks on this clone: What it binds is not known.

Time point noted: roughly 11-day in vitro stimulation with candidate neoantigen peptide 5. The source is an adult with mismatch repair-deficient cancer. This material consisted of cells cultured in vitro, taken from a patient treated with pembrolizumab. The chain combines TRBV5-8 with TRBJ1-4; a weak D match, TRBD1 (6 bases). The CDR3 spells CASSSQQGRNEKLFF. The CDR3 coding sequence is TGTGCCAGCAGCTCCCAACAGGGACGTAATGAAAAACTGTTTTTT.